The 6 T cell receptor beta chains given below trace back to one sample, sequenced in a study of radiotherapy plus CTLA-4 blockade in lung cancer. Here immunoSEQ multiplex PCR was the method, and the copy in TCRdb shows in-frame clones only, minus some. The sample contains over 85,000 clones, 80% to 85% of which appear only once. The sequencing here drew on peripheral blood, taken from a patient treated with radiotherapy plus ipilimumab. The source is a human donor with non-small cell lung cancer that progressed on radiotherapy plus ipilimumab.

The V and J genes are TRBV6-5 and TRBJ1-1; the D gene is possibly TRBD1 (6 bases). The CDR3 covers 14 residues. Germline V gene data show CDR1 as MNHEY and CDR2 as SVGAGI. With 2 bases removed from V and 4 bases from J, the gap between germline ends came to 11 bases. The CDR3: CASSYGGFGTEAFF. The CDR3 nucleotides read TGTGCCAGCAGTTACGGGGGCTTCGGCACTGAAGCTTTCTTT.

The chain joins TRBV7-8 to TRBJ2-5; D is uncertain. Germline loops: CDR1 SGHVS, CDR2 FQNEAQ. The germline V and J ends were trimmed by 1 base and 5 bases, with 5 bases remaining between them. The CDR3 loop spans 12 amino acids. CDR3 sequence (DNA): TGTGCCAGCAGCTTAGTAAAGGAGACCCAGTACTTC. Translation: CASSLVKETQYF.

The rearrangement uses TRBV9 and TRBJ2-7; TRBD1 agrees at 9 bases. From germline, CDR1 is SGDLS and CDR2 YYNGEE. There are 16 residues in the CDR3. V lost 3 bases and J lost 5; bases outside the gene matches: 12. The CDR3 nucleotides are TGTGCCAGCAGCGGAACTTGGGGGACAGGGCCGCACGAGCAGTACTTC. Protein: CASSGTWGTGPHEQYF.

J is TRBJ2-7 and V is TRBV12-2; TRBD2 is the table's D call, not checked against the DNA. TRBV12-2 represents a pseudogene. There are 17 residues in the CDR3. CDR3: CASRRRCRGLFSYEQYV. In DNA form, the CDR3 reads TGTGCAAGTCGCAGGCGCTGCCGGGGACTTTTCTCCTACGAGCAGTACGTC.

In its sample, this clone was seen once. The CDR3 DNA is TGTGCCAGCAGCGTAGCTGGAGGGAATCAGCCCCAGCATTTT. Protein: CASSVAGGNQPQHF. The chain uses TRBV9 and TRBJ1-5; no firm D call. V was trimmed by 0 bases and J by 4 bases, leaving 8 bases between them. The CDR3 length is 14 residues. Germline CDR1 and CDR2: SGDLS and YYNGEE. The full variable domain, rest sourced from reference TRBV9 and TRBJ1-5, is DSGVTQTPKHLITATGQRVTLRCSPRSGDLSVYWYQQSLDQGLQFLIQYYNGEERAKGNILERFSAQQFPDLHSELNLSSLELGDSALYFCASSVAGGNQPQHFGDGTRLSIL.

Only a few counts were recorded for this clone. Here the CDR3 reads CASSEQTSGHNTQYF. The CDR3 bases are TGCGCCAGCAGTGAGCAGACTAGCGGGCACAATACGCAGTATTTT. This chain uses TRBV10-2 with TRBJ2-3; TRBD2 matches at 10 bases. From germline, CDR1 is WSHSY and CDR2 SAAADI. The junction had 6 bases not matched to a gene; V was cut back by 2 bases and J by 7 bases. The length of the CDR3 is 15 residues.